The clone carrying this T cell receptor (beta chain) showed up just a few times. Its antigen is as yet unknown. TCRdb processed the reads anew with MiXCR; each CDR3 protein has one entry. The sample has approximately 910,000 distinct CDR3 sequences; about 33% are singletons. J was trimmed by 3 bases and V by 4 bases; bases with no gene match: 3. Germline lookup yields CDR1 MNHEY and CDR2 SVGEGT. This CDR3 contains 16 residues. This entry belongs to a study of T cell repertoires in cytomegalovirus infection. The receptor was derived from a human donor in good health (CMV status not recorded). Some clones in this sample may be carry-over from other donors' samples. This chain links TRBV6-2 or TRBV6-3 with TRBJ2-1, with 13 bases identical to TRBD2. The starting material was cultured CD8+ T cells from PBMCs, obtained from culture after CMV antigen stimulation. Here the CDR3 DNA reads TGTGCCAGCAGTTTTGGGACTAGCGGGATCTACAATGAGCAGTTCTTC. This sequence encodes CASSFGTSGIYNEQFF.